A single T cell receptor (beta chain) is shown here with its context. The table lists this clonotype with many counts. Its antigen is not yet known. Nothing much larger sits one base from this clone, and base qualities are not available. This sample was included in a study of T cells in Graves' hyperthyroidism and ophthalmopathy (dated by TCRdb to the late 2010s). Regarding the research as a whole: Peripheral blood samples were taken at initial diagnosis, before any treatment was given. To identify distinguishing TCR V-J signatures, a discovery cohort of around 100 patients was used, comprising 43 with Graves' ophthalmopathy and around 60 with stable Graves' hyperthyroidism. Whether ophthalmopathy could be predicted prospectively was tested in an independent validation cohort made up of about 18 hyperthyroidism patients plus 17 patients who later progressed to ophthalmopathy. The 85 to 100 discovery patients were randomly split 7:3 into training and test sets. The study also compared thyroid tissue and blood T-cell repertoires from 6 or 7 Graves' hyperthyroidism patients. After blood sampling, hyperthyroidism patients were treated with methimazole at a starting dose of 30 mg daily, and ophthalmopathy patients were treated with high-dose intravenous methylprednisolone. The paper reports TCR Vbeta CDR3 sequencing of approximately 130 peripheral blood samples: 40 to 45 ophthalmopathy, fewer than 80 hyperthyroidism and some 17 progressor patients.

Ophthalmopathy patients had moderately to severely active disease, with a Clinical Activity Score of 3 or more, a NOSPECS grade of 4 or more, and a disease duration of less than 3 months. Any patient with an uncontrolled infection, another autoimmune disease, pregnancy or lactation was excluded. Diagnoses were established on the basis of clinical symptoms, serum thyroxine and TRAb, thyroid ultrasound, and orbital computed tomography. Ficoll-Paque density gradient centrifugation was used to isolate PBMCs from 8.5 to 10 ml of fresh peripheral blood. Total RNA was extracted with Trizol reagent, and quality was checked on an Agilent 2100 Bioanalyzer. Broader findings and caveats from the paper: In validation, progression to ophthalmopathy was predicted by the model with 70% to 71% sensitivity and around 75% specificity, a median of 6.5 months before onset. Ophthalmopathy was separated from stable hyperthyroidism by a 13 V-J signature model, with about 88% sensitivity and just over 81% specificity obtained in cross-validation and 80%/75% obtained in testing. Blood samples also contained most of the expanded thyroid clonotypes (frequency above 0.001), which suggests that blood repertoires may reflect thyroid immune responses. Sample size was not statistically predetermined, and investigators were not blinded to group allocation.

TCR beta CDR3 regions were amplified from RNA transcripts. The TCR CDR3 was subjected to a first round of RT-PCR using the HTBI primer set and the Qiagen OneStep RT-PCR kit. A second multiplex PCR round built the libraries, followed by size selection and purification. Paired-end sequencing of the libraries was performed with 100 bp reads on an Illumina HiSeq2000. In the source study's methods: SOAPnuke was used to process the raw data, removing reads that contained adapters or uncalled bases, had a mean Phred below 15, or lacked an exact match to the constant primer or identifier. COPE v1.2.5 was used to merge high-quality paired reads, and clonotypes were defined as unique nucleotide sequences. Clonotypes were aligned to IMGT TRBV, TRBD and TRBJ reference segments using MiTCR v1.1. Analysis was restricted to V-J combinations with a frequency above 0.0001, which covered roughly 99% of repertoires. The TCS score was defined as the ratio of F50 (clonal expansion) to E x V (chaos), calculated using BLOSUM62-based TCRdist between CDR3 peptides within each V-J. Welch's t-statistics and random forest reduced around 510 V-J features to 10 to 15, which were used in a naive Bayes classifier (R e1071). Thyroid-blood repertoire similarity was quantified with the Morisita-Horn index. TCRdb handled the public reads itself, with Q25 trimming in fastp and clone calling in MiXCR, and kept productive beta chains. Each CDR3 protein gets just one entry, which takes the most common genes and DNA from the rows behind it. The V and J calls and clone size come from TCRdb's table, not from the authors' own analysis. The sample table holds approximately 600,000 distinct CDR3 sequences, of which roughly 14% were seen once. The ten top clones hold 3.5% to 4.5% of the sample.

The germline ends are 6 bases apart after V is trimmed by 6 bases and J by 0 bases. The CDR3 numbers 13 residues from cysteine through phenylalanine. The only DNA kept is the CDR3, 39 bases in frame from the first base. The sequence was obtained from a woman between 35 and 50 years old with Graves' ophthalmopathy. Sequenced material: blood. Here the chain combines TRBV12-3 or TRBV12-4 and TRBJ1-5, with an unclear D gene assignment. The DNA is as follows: TGTGCCAGCAGCACGTATAGCAATCAGCCCCAGCATTTT. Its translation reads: CASSTYSNQPQHF.